Listed here are 15 T cell receptor beta chains from one sample, sequenced in a study of shared clonotypes between healthy human individuals. Some clones are missing from TCRdb's copy, which holds only in-frame ones; the method was immunoSEQ multiplex PCR. The sample includes a few million clones, approximately 95% of them seen just once. The sequencing input was naive CD4+ T cells from PBMCs. Subset indicated: CD45RA+ positively selected. The receptors were sampled from a man aged 18 to 35 in good health. Some clones in this sample may be carry-over from other donors' samples.

This clone was recorded only once. The gene calls are TRBV18 and TRBJ1-1, with TRBD1 as a possible D gene (5 bases). Germline CDR1 KGHSH, CDR2 LQKENI. The CDR3 consists of 13 residues. V lost 2 bases, J lost 5 bases, and 9 bases lay in between. The chain's CDR3 is CASSPAEGTEAFF. CDR3 sequence (DNA): TGTGCCAGCTCACCAGCTGAGGGGACTGAAGCTTTCTTT.

V usage is TRBV5-4 and J usage is TRBJ1-1; tentatively, D is TRBD1 (5 bases). CDR3 length: 16 amino acids. V shed 0 bases and J shed 1 base, with 13 bases lying between them. Germline CDR1 SGHNT, CDR2 YYREEE (reference sequence). CDR3 sequence: CASSLALRGGNTEAFF. The CDR3 nucleotides read TGTGCCAGCAGCTTGGCTCTCCGGGGCGGGAACACTGAAGCTTTCTTT.

Only one count was recorded for this clone. The chain couples TRBV30 to TRBJ2-3; 10 bases map to TRBD1. V gave up 1 base and J gave up 4 bases; unmatched junction bases: 5. In germline, CDR1 is GTSNPN, CDR2 SVGIG (reference sequence). CDR3 size: 15 residues. This CDR3 is CAWSETGGGADTQYF. In DNA, the CDR3 is TGTGCCTGGAGTGAGACAGGGGGCGGCGCAGATACGCAGTATTTT. Based on the CDR3 plus reference TRBV30 and TRBJ2-3, the full variable domain is SQTIHQWPATLVQPVGSPLSLECTVEGTSNPNLYWYRQAAGRGLQLLFYSVGIGQISSEVPQNLSASRPQDRQFILSSKKLLLSDSGFYLCAWSETGGGADTQYFGPGTRLTVL.

The genes are TRBV6-1 and TRBJ1-3, with TRBD1 identical over 10 bases. V lost 4 bases to trimming and J lost 2 bases; unmatched junction nucleotides: 5. Germline V gives CDR1 MNHNS, CDR2 SASEGT. CDR3 length equals 16 residues. The CDR3 sequence: CASSVPGQGTGNTIYF. The CDR3 DNA reads as TGTGCCAGCAGTGTCCCGGGACAGGGGACTGGAAACACCATATATTTT.

The chain links TRBV7-9 to TRBJ1-2; 9 bases map to TRBD1. Unmatched junction bases numbered 10, after V lost 6 bases and J lost 8 bases. The germline V gene has CDR1 SEHNR and CDR2 FQNEAQ (reference sequence). There are 14 residues in the CDR3. In DNA, the CDR3 is TGTGCCAGCAGGCCGGGACAGGGCTTAGGGGGCTACACCTTC. This translates into CASRPGQGLGGYTF.

V is TRBV6-5 and J is TRBJ2-5; 7 bases match TRBD1. The CDR3 runs to 13 residues. J was trimmed by 4 bases and V by 5 bases; bases with no gene match: 4. CDR1 is MNHEY, CDR2 SVGAGI, per germline. In DNA form, the CDR3 reads TGTGCCAGCAGTGTACGACAGGGAGAGACCCAGTACTTC. Translating it yields CASSVRQGETQYF.

This clone was counted a few times. The identical CDR3 is also encoded by other nucleotide sequences in the sample. The chain uses TRBV18 and TRBJ1-1; D not resolved. This CDR3 is built from 14 residues. The V gene's germline CDR1 is KGHSH and CDR2 LQKENI. V was trimmed by 3 bases and J by 0 bases, leaving 8 bases between them. The CDR3 is CASSPVSVNTEAFF. DNA for the CDR3: TGTGCCAGCTCACCGGTCAGCGTGAACACTGAAGCTTTCTTT.

V is TRBV29-1 and J is TRBJ2-7; possibly TRBD1 or TRBD2 for D (6 bases each). The CDR3 sequence is 16 residues long. The V end was cut by 5 bases, the J end by 5 bases, with 25 bases between. Germline CDR1 and CDR2: SQVTM and ANQGSEA. CDR3 loop: CSVIGGQWAGFDEQYF. For the CDR3, the DNA is TGCAGCGTTATTGGGGGGCAGTGGGCGGGATTCGACGAGCAGTACTTC.

V is TRBV29-1 and J is TRBJ1-2, with 7 nucleotides matching TRBD1. This CDR3 is built from 12 residues. Germline V gene data show CDR1 as SQVTM and CDR2 as ANQGSEA. Germline trimming cut 7 bases from V and 7 bases from J; bases unmatched to any gene: 9. The CDR3, as DNA: TGCAGCGGCGTGCAGGGGGTGGGTGGCTACACCTTC. Translating gives CSGVQGVGGYTF.

The chain employs TRBV28 and TRBJ1-5; D unclear. The CDR3 extends over 19 amino acids. Germline V gene lookup returns CDR1 MDHEN and CDR2 SYDVKM. The germline V and J ends were trimmed by 4 bases and 2 bases, with 24 bases remaining between them. The chain's CDR3 is CASSYMPRTGQGGNQPQHF. The CDR3 DNA reads as TGTGCCAGCAGTTATATGCCCAGGACTGGGCAAGGCGGCAATCAGCCCCAGCATTTT.

The chain carries TRBV18 and TRBJ2-3, with D perhaps TRBD1 (5 bases). The germline V gene encodes CDR1 KGHSH and CDR2 LQKENI. This CDR3 has 14 residues. V lost 4 bases, J lost 5 bases, and 13 bases lay in between. CDR3 loop: CASSLAIQGDTQYF. The DNA for the CDR3 is TGTGCCAGCTCACTCGCGATCCAGGGAGATACGCAGTATTTT. Full variable domain (rest looked up from reference TRBV18 and TRBJ2-3): NAGVMQNPRHLVRRRGQEARLRCSPMKGHSHVYWYRQLPEEGLKFMVYLQKENIIDESGMPKERFSAEFPKEGPSILRIQQVVRGDSAAYFCASSLAIQGDTQYFGPGTRLTVL.

This sequence joins TRBV9 and TRBJ1-1; 9 nucleotides line up with TRBD1. The germline V gene has CDR1 SGDLS and CDR2 YYNGEE. V lost 3 bases to trimming and J lost 4 bases; unmatched junction nucleotides: 10. The CDR3 spans 16 residues. CDR3 protein: CASSEPTGGGPTEAFF. CDR3 coding DNA: TGTGCCAGCAGCGAACCGACAGGGGGGGGTCCCACTGAAGCTTTCTTT. The complete variable domain, with remaining parts taken from reference TRBV9 and TRBJ1-1, reads DSGVTQTPKHLITATGQRVTLRCSPRSGDLSVYWYQQSLDQGLQFLIQYYNGEERAKGNILERFSAQQFPDLHSELNLSSLELGDSALYFCASSEPTGGGPTEAFFGQGTRLTVV.

The CDR3 region is CASSLRRDSYGYTF. The CDR3 DNA reads as TGTGCCAGCAGTCTCCGTAGGGACAGCTATGGCTACACCTTC. V and J are TRBV6-1 and TRBJ1-2; 7 nucleotides line up with TRBD1. The CDR3 is made up of 14 amino acids. The junction had 7 bases not matched to a gene; V was cut back by 5 bases and J by 4 bases. Per germline, CDR1 MNHNS and CDR2 SASEGT.

The sample holds a few counts of this clone. J is TRBJ1-4 and V is TRBV11-3, with a possible D match to TRBD1 (5 bases). Germline values: CDR1 SGHNT, CDR2 YENEEA. V lost 8 bases and J lost 8, with 12 bases in between. CDR3 length: 12 residues. CDR3 sequence reads: CASVQGWEKLFF. In nucleotides, the CDR3 is TGTGCCAGCGTGCAGGGTTGGGAAAAACTGTTTTTT.

V and J are TRBV28 and TRBJ2-2, with 9 bases lining up with TRBD2. V shed 3 bases and J 7 bases; nucleotides not matched to a gene: 9. CDR3 length equals 16 residues. Germline V lookup: CDR1 MDHEN, CDR2 SYDVKM. This CDR3 reads CASSLPDGTSSGELFF. The CDR3 DNA reads TGTGCCAGCAGTTTGCCCGACGGGACTAGCAGCGGGGAGCTGTTTTTT.